This T cell receptor (beta chain) was sequenced for a study of T cells in Graves' hyperthyroidism and ophthalmopathy. Authors of the study amplified TCR beta CDR3 regions from RNA transcripts. HTBI primers drove first-round RT-PCR of the TCR CDR3. TCRdb recomputed calls from the multiplex PCR reads with MiXCR, one row per CDR3 protein. This sample yields roughly 400,000 distinct CDR3 sequences, of which more than 13% are seen a single time; 25% to 30% belongs to the top ten. To note about this clonotype: This clone may be a read error of a much larger clone one base away.

Among ophthalmopathy patients, the Clinical Activity Score reached at least 3, the NOSPECS grade reached at least 4, and duration remained under 3 months. Patients having uncontrolled infection, another autoimmune disease, pregnancy or lactation were not included. Diagnosis relied on clinical symptoms, serum thyroxine and TRAb, thyroid ultrasound and orbital computed tomography. The CDR3 has 14 amino acids. Germline lookup yields CDR1 DFQATT and CDR2 SNEGSKA (reference sequence). The rearrangement joins TRBV20-1 to TRBJ1-2, with D possibly being TRBD1 (6 bases). Input material: blood. The receptor was isolated from a man aged 50 to 60 with Graves' ophthalmopathy. CDR3 region: CSASPTDSHYSYTF. CDR3 coding DNA: TGCAGTGCTAGTCCGACGGACAGTCACTATAGCTACACCTTC.